Listed here are 6 T cell receptor beta chains from one sample, sequenced in a study of tumor-infiltrating lymphocytes in primary liver carcinoma. Reverse transcription of about 500 ng total RNA with a constant-region primer produced TCR beta cDNA. Amplification in three nested multiplex PCR rounds with slightly modified ARM-PCR gave rise to TCR beta libraries. Researchers ran the first two PCR rounds for around 10 cycles each with TRBV1-TRBV30 forward primers and a C-beta reverse primer. Using its own MiXCR run on the multiplex PCR reads, TCRdb lists one record per CDR3 protein. The sample has about 130,000 distinct CDR3 sequences, 60% to 75% seen once. Both RNA and DNA were isolated together from about 21-30 mg of bulk tissue that had not been sorted. The material sequenced was liver tumor tissue from sampling region 3. As for subset: tumor region T3, left-lateral pole. The receptors stem from a woman aged 55-69 years with primary liver carcinoma and hepatitis B virus infection.

Of note for this clonotype: Since the CDR3 does not end with the conserved phenylalanine or tryptophan, this likely comes from a read error. This rearrangement joins TRBV29-1 to TRBJ2-4; D ambiguous. The CDR3 runs 14 residues. V dropped 6 bases and J dropped 7 bases, with 19 bases sitting between them. The germline CDR1 and CDR2 sequences are SQVTM and ANQGSEA. This CDR3 reads CSVVSSLWDNIQYL. The CDR3 DNA reads TGCAGCGTAGTGAGCTCCCTCTGGGATAACATTCAGTACCTC.

Regarding this clonotype: It is likely a read error, because the conserved phenylalanine at the end of the CDR3 is missing. J is TRBJ1-2 and V is TRBV11-2; no clear D. This CDR3 is 13 amino acids long. Per the germline V gene, CDR1 is SGHAT and CDR2 is FQNNGV. The CDR3 DNA sequence: TGTACCAGCAGCTTAGAGGCCGGTTTTGGCTACACCTCC. This gives the protein CTSSLEAGFGYTS.

The DNA of the CDR3 is TGTGCCAGCAGCACAGAACAGGGTAGTCGTTTAGATACGCAGTATTTT. It is translated as CASSTEQGSRLDTQYF. The chain links TRBV11-2 to TRBJ2-3; possibly TRBD1 for D (6 bases). V lost 5 bases to trimming and J lost 5 bases, with 20 bases between them. This CDR3 region has 16 residues. Germline V gives CDR1 SGHAT, CDR2 FQNNGV.

This clonotype appeared many times. The V gene is TRBV4-1, the J gene TRBJ1-5; D is ambiguous. Deletions cut 1 base from V and 0 bases from J, with 4 bases between. Germline CDR1 is MGHRA and CDR2 is YSYEKL. The CDR3 is made up of 14 amino acids. The CDR3 nucleotides read TGCGCCAGCAGCCAAGTTCGTAGCAATCAGCCCCAGCATTTT. Amino acid sequence: CASSQVRSNQPQHF.

With respect to this clonotype: This sequence may be a read error, since a much larger clone differs from it by one base. This chain joins TRBV12-3 or TRBV12-4 and TRBJ2-5, with D possibly being TRBD2 (5 bases). The CDR3 loop spans 14 amino acids. The CDR3 bases are TGTGTCAGCAGCGGCCGCTCTGGATATCGGACCCAGTACTTC. This sequence encodes CVSSGRSGYRTQYF.

On this clonotype: A much larger clone sits a single nucleotide away, making a read error possible. V usage is TRBV10-3 and J usage is TRBJ2-1; no reliable D call. The CDR3 sequence is 13 residues long. Germline V gene lookup returns CDR1 ENHRY and CDR2 SYGVKD. The chain's CDR3 is CAISGASYNGQFF. CDR3 bases: TGTGCCATCAGTGGGGCCAGCTACAATGGGCAGTTCTTC.